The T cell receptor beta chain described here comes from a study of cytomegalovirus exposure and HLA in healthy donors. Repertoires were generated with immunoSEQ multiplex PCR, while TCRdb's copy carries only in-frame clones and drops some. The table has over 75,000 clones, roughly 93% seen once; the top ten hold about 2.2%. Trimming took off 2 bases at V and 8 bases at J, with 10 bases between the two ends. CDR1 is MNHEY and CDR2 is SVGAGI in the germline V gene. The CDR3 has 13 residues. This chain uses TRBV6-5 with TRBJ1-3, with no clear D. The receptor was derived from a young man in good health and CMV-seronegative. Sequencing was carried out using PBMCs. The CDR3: CASSYRRLDTIYF. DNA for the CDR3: TGTGCCAGCAGTTACCGACGACTGGACACCATATATTTT.